A selection of T cell receptor beta chains follows, all from one sample in a study of T cell repertoires in cytomegalovirus infection. TCRdb re-called the reads with MiXCR, one entry per CDR3 protein. The table lists almost 300,000 distinct CDR3 sequences, about a tenth of them singletons. The sample was PBMCs. These receptors all stem from a human donor in good health (CMV status not recorded). Some clones in this sample may be carry-over from other donors' samples. The CDR3 runs from the conserved cysteine through the conserved F or W.

V: TRBV7-2; CDR3: CASSSPGTLSGEQFF
V: TRBV20-1; CDR3: CSAQTGKRFYGYTF
V: TRBV7-2; CDR3: CASSLFYNEQFF
V: TRBV20-1; CDR3: CSARAFRAGTGHLRLYEQYF
V: TRBV20-1; CDR3: CSAIPRRGRGDTQYF
V: TRBV10-3; CDR3: CAISPRGRETQYF
V: TRBV7-6; CDR3: CASSLSGTNTGELFF
V: TRBV28; CDR3: CASSLVSTGTKLFF
V: TRBV20-1; CDR3: CSASRGLAGYEQYF
V: TRBV18; CDR3: CASSPRTVKLKTSTDTQYF
V: TRBV29-1; CDR3: CSVEPQAGAKNIQYF
V: TRBV6-1; CDR3: CASSEGTGGRNEQFF
V: TRBV24-1; CDR3: CATSDGQANTGELFF
V: TRBV7-6; CDR3: CASSFFGNEQFF
V: TRBV28; CDR3: CASNQGSNTEAFF
V: TRBV10-3; CDR3: CAISVGANTEAFF
V: TRBV7-2; CDR3: CASSWGGYQPQHF
V: TRBV19; CDR3: CASSLTGLNYGYTF
V: TRBV14; CDR3: CASSQGPDTQYF
V: TRBV6-1; CDR3: CASNSLGSTDTQYF
V: TRBV28; CDR3: CASSTAGQGVWGYTF
V: TRBV4-3; CDR3: CASSQDRLAGNNEQFF
V: TRBV6-5; CDR3: CASSYSESGSRDIQYF
V: TRBV14; CDR3: CASSQSGNTEAFF
V: TRBV6-4; CDR3: CASPSTILMTEQFF
V: TRBV7-6; CDR3: CASSTIRDRGKIREFF
V: TRBV7-2; CDR3: CASSLGLSSDEQFF
V: TRBV9; CDR3: CASSVAKEETQYF
V: TRBV28; CDR3: CASRPRDRFPGELFF
V: TRBV6-6; CDR3: CASIFSGGTYNEQFF
V: TRBV12-3/TRBV12-4; CDR3: CASSLALGGSFKNIQYF
V: TRBV6-2/TRBV6-3; CDR3: CASSYSDRTGRETQYF
V: TRBV10-3; CDR3: CAISAPGQGSYNEQFF
V: TRBV2; CDR3: CASSVEGTSTDTQYF
V: TRBV28; CDR3: CASSLLRGPLNTEAFF
V: TRBV18; CDR3: CASPPSGFHEKLFF
V: TRBV20-1; CDR3: CSAQQGARDTEAFF
V: TRBV10-3; CDR3: CAISSGTGRGGNQPQHF
V: TRBV4-2; CDR3: CASSHVDRVYGYTEAFF
V: TRBV20-1; CDR3: CSATSGGNTDTQYF
V: TRBV2; CDR3: CASTKDRGNEQFF
V: TRBV20-1; CDR3: CSAPDKNTEAFF
V: TRBV11-2; CDR3: CASSPGTSGGVAKNIQYF
V: TRBV5-4; CDR3: CASSIDTSRRKLFF
V: TRBV7-9; CDR3: CASSLGQASLGYTF
V: TRBV29-1; CDR3: CSVPGTRSPDTQYF
V: TRBV20-1; CDR3: CSARNRWSNQPQHF
V: TRBV7-9; CDR3: CASSLDRVLETQYF
V: TRBV7-2; CDR3: CASSSAGGNEQFF
V: TRBV23-1; CDR3: CASSLQRQGGLDNEQFF
V: TRBV2; CDR3: CASSLWGPNTGELFF
V: TRBV28; CDR3: CASSSARDRVRVIGYTF
V: TRBV7-2; CDR3: CASSFGTSKGGTQYF
V: TRBV12-3/TRBV12-4; CDR3: CASSRQGMKAFF
V: TRBV23-1; CDR3: CASSQLGTGAFYDPNQPQHF
V: TRBV7-3; CDR3: CASSPGPSNEQFF
V: TRBV20-1; CDR3: CSATRLAGGTDTQYF
V: TRBV3-1; CDR3: CASSQAGFYNEQFF